This entry lists 30 T cell receptor beta chains sequenced from one sample in a study of T cells after yellow fever vaccination. MiXCR, run by TCRdb on the 5' RACE reads, gives a single entry per CDR3 protein. The table shows over 70,000 distinct CDR3 sequences, with 7.5% to 9% occurring only once. This sample comprised CD8+ T cells sorted from PBMCs, obtained on the day of the yellow fever booster vaccination. The receptor source for this set is a man aged 25-45 years who received the YFV17D yellow fever vaccine.

Only a few counts were recorded for this clonotype. The CDR3 protein is CASSVEGRTGGDEQFF. The CDR3 DNA follows: TGTGCCAGCAGCGTAGAAGGGAGGACAGGAGGCGATGAGCAGTTCTTC. The rearrangement uses TRBV9 and TRBJ2-1; D may be TRBD1 (7 bases). The CDR3 sequence is 16 residues long. Germline lookup yields CDR1 SGDLS and CDR2 YYNGEE. The V end was cut by 0 bases, the J end by 8 bases, with 18 bases between.

This clonotype was detected many times. This chain's CDR3 is CSAGPGLGNEQFF. The CDR3 DNA reads as TGCAGTGCTGGACCGGGACTAGGGAATGAGCAGTTCTTC. V and J are TRBV20-1 and TRBJ2-1; 8 nucleotides align to TRBD2. Per germline, CDR1 DFQATT and CDR2 SNEGSKA (reference sequence). This CDR3 spans 13 amino acids. J gave up 7 bases and V 5 bases, and 7 bases lay outside the gene matches.

The V call is TRBV20-1, the J call TRBJ2-3; 8 nucleotides line up with TRBD2. The CDR3 spans 14 residues. The V gene end was trimmed by 3 bases and the J gene end by 2 bases; junction bases not matched to a gene: 4. In germline, CDR1 is DFQATT, CDR2 SNEGSKA (reference sequence). CDR3 DNA: TGCAGTGCTAGCACACTAGCGGTCACAGATACGCAGTATTTT. Its translation is CSASTLAVTDTQYF.

This clonotype was counted only a few times. The chain couples TRBV6-1 to TRBJ2-5; 11 bases agree with TRBD2. CDR1 MNHNS and CDR2 SASEGT come from the germline V gene. This CDR3 has 16 residues. The V segment lost 2 bases and the J segment 1 base; nucleotides outside the gene matches: 3. The CDR3 protein is CASSELAGGPQETQYF. The DNA of the CDR3 is TGTGCCAGCAGTGAACTAGCGGGGGGCCCCCAAGAGACCCAGTACTTC.

J is TRBJ2-5 and V is TRBV6-5, with D possibly called TRBD1 or TRBD2 (5 bases each). CDR3 length: 15 amino acids. Germline V gene data show CDR1 as MNHEY and CDR2 as SVGAGI. Trimming shortened V by 0 bases and J by 4 bases, and 12 bases separated the two germline ends. CDR3 amino acids: CASSYSTFGTETQYF. The DNA for the CDR3 is TGTGCCAGCAGTTACTCGACGTTTGGGACAGAGACCCAGTACTTC.

The rearrangement uses TRBV5-1 and TRBJ2-1, with a weak D call TRBD1 (7 bases). This CDR3 comprises 15 residues. Trimming took 1 base from V and 8 from J, leaving 16 bases between them. CDR1 is SGHRS and CDR2 is YFSETQ in the germline V gene. The CDR3 here is CASSLRQGGFDEQFF. The CDR3, as DNA: TGCGCCAGCAGCTTGCGTCAGGGGGGCTTTGATGAGCAGTTCTTC. Full variable domain (rest looked up from reference TRBV5-1 and TRBJ2-1): KAGVTQTPRYLIKTRGQQVTLSCSPISGHRSVSWYQQTPGQGLQFLFEYFSETQRNKGNFPGRFSGRQFSNSRSEMNVSTLELGDSALYLCASSLRQGGFDEQFFGPGTRLTVL.

The V and J genes are TRBV7-9 and TRBJ2-7; tentative D call: TRBD1 (5 bases). This CDR3 has 13 amino acids. V shed 1 base and J shed 3 bases, with 7 bases lying between them. Per germline, CDR1 SEHNR and CDR2 FQNEAQ (reference sequence). Written as DNA, the CDR3 is TGTGCCAGCAGCTTAGACAGGCACTACGAGCAGTACTTC. This sequence encodes CASSLDRHYEQYF. The whole variable domain, filled in from reference TRBV7-9 and TRBJ2-7, reads DTGVSQNPRHKITKRGQNVTFRCDPISEHNRLYWYRQTLGQGPEFLTYFQNEAQLEKSRLLSDRFSAERPKGSFSTLEIQRTEQGDSAMYLCASSLDRHYEQYFGPGTRLTVT.

The chain is built from TRBV9 and TRBJ2-5, with TRBD2 as a possible D gene (5 bases). V gave up 0 bases and J gave up 2 bases, with 11 bases separating them. CDR1 is SGDLS and CDR2 is YYNGEE in the germline V gene. The CDR3 totals 15 residues. The CDR3 DNA follows: TGTGCCAGCAGCGTAGTCGGGAACACTCAAGAGACCCAGTACTTC. Its translation: CASSVVGNTQETQYF.

A note on this clonotype: A much larger clone sits a single nucleotide away, making a read error possible. The V call is TRBV7-8, the J call TRBJ2-1; D tentatively fits TRBD1 or TRBD2 (6 bases each). The CDR3 runs to 16 residues. Germline V CDR1 and CDR2: SGHVS, FQNEAQ. The ends were cut back, 5 bases at V and 6 bases at J, with 20 bases in the middle. As DNA, the CDR3 is TGTGCCAGCAGCCTCTGGGGGCACGGGAGTTTCAATGAGCAGTTCTTC. Its protein is CASSLWGHGSFNEQFF.

This clonotype has ten or more counts. The chain joins TRBV5-1 to TRBJ2-2; no reliable D call. This CDR3 region has 17 residues. Germline CDR1 and CDR2: SGHRS and YFSETQ. V was shortened by 0 bases and J by 4 bases, with 16 bases between the two germline ends. The DNA of the CDR3 is TGCGCCAGCAGCTTGGACGTCCTCCTGCGGAGCACCGGGGAGCTGTTTTTT. The encoded protein is CASSLDVLLRSTGELFF. Variable domain in full (rest from reference TRBV5-1 and TRBJ2-2): KAGVTQTPRYLIKTRGQQVTLSCSPISGHRSVSWYQQTPGQGLQFLFEYFSETQRNKGNFPGRFSGRQFSNSRSEMNVSTLELGDSALYLCASSLDVLLRSTGELFFGEGSRLTVL.

The V call is TRBV5-1, the J call TRBJ2-3, with D hard to call. Per the germline V gene, CDR1 is SGHRS and CDR2 is YFSETQ. Deletions cut 0 bases from V and 0 bases from J, with 8 bases between. This CDR3 has 15 residues. The CDR3 loop is CASSLALESTDTQYF. Written as DNA, the CDR3 is TGCGCCAGCAGCTTGGCGTTAGAGAGCACAGATACGCAGTATTTT.

This clonotype was recorded many times. This chain links TRBV20-1 with TRBJ2-7, with TRBD1 matching over 9 bases. Germline CDR1 and CDR2: DFQATT and SNEGSKA (reference sequence). CDR3 length: 13 amino acids. The V and J ends lost 6 bases and 5 bases, in that order; junction bases with no gene match: 8. The CDR3 sequence is CSAPGTGWHEQYF. CDR3 coding DNA: TGCAGTGCCCCCGGGACAGGGTGGCACGAGCAGTACTTC.

This chain links TRBV28 with TRBJ2-7; D ambiguous. The CDR3 spans 13 residues. The V gene's germline CDR1 is MDHEN and CDR2 SYDVKM. The germline V and J ends were trimmed by 4 bases and 3 bases, with 10 bases remaining between them. CDR3 DNA: TGTGCCAGCAGTTACGGCGGAAACTACGAGCAGTACTTC. It specifies CASSYGGNYEQYF.

This clonotype was detected a few times. This chain uses TRBV29-1 with TRBJ2-1, with D perhaps given as TRBD1 or TRBD2 (5 bases each). The V and J ends lost 5 bases and 7 bases respectively, with 18 bases between them. CDR1 and CDR2 from the germline V gene are SQVTM and ANQGSEA. The CDR3 length is 14 residues. CDR3 DNA: TGCAGCGTTCTAGGGACGCTTTCGAATAATGAGCAGTTCTTC. This codes for CSVLGTLSNNEQFF.

This clonotype appeared a few times. The chain joins TRBV7-8 to TRBJ2-3; D assignment may be TRBD1 or TRBD2 (5 bases each). Germline V lookup: CDR1 SGHVS, CDR2 FQNEAQ. This CDR3 region has 14 residues. V lost 5 bases, J lost 0 bases, and 9 bases lay in between. The CDR3 DNA reads as TGTGCCAGCAGCCGATGGGGGAGCACAGATACGCAGTATTTT. Protein sequence: CASSRWGSTDTQYF.

This clonotype was recorded many times. This chain uses TRBV4-1 with TRBJ1-5; D call uncertain. The CDR3 runs 13 residues. The germline gives CDR1 MGHRA, CDR2 YSYEKL. Trimming pared 3 bases from V and 4 bases from J, leaving 7 bases between. The CDR3 loop reads CASSQFSNQPQHF. The CDR3 nucleotides are TGCGCCAGCAGCCAGTTCAGTAATCAGCCCCAGCATTTT.

This clonotype has more than one count but fewer than ten. The J gene is TRBJ2-1, the V gene TRBV6-5; 7 nucleotides align to TRBD2. V lost 4 bases, J lost 3 bases, and 15 bases stayed unmatched. Germline V gives CDR1 MNHEY, CDR2 SVGAGI. There are 18 residues in the CDR3. CDR3 in DNA: TGTGCCAGCAGTTCCTCGTTATTGGGGGAGGGCCGCTACAATGAGCAGTTCTTC. Its protein is CASSSSLLGEGRYNEQFF.

This chain links TRBV27 with TRBJ2-3; D unclear. V dropped 1 base and J dropped 2 bases, with 10 bases sitting between them. This CDR3 comprises 15 residues. The germline gives CDR1 MNHEY, CDR2 SMNVEV (reference sequence). The CDR3 spells CASSLYGGSTDTQYF. The CDR3, as DNA: TGTGCCAGCAGTTTATACGGTGGCTCCACAGATACGCAGTATTTT.

The table lists this clonotype with many counts. The chain carries TRBV15 and TRBJ2-7, with TRBD2 matching over 11 bases. Per germline, CDR1 LNHNV and CDR2 YYDKDF (reference sequence). This CDR3 has 13 residues. After removal of 6 bases from V and 5 bases from J, the junction contained 3 bases not matched to a gene. CDR3 DNA: TGTGCCACCAGGACTAGCGGGACCGACGAGCAGTACTTC. The encoded protein is CATRTSGTDEQYF.

Only a few counts were recorded for this clonotype. Here the CDR3 reads CASSFSTEAFF. CDR3 coding DNA: TGTGCCAGCAGTTTCAGCACTGAAGCTTTCTTT. V is TRBV7-9 and J is TRBJ1-1; D is ambiguous. V was pared by 6 bases and J by 4 bases, with 6 bases between. Germline CDR1 and CDR2: SEHNR and FQNEAQ (reference sequence). The CDR3 contains 11 residues.

This chain connects TRBV27 to TRBJ2-7; D perhaps matches TRBD2 (5 bases). Germline values: CDR1 MNHEY, CDR2 SMNVEV (reference sequence). V lost 5 bases to trimming and J lost 2 bases, with 13 bases between them. The CDR3 has 14 residues. For the CDR3, the DNA is TGTGCCAGCAGTGGAAGCGGCAGTCCCTACGAGCAGTACTTC. This translates into CASSGSGSPYEQYF.

J is TRBJ2-7 and V is TRBV20-1; D not certain. The CDR3 runs to 13 residues. Germline CDR1 is DFQATT and CDR2 is SNEGSKA (reference sequence). The germline V and J ends were trimmed by 0 bases and 2 bases, with 8 bases remaining between them. The CDR3 DNA sequence: TGCAGTGCTAGAGATTTGGCGGCCTACGAGCAGTACTTC. This sequence encodes CSARDLAAYEQYF.

This clonotype was counted between two and nine times. This CDR3 reads CASSVAGSTGDTQYF. The CDR3 coding sequence is TGTGCCAGCAGCGTAGCCGGGAGCACCGGAGATACGCAGTATTTT. The chain joins TRBV9 to TRBJ2-3; D might be TRBD2 (6 bases). Germline V lookup: CDR1 SGDLS, CDR2 YYNGEE. V was clipped by 0 bases and J by 5 bases, with 13 bases between them. This CDR3 is built from 15 residues.

Concerning this clonotype: Germline is not matched at one junction end, which may reflect a read error. The chain employs TRBV25-1 and TRBJ2-2; TRBD1 aligns across 9 bases. Germline CDR1 is MGHDK and CDR2 is SYGVNS. The CDR3 length is 15 residues. Here the CDR3 reads CASSEWTGATWELFF. For the CDR3, the DNA is TGTGCCAGCAGTGAGTGGACAGGGGCCACCTGGGAGCTGTTTTTT.

This clonotype was counted between two and nine times. The V gene is TRBV20-1, the J gene TRBJ2-7; the match to TRBD2 covers 7 bases. The CDR3 is 16 amino acids. The germline V gene encodes CDR1 DFQATT and CDR2 SNEGSKA (reference sequence). Trimming removed 0 bases from V and 7 bases from J; junction bases left unmatched: 15. CDR3 nucleotides: TGCAGTGCTAGAGAGAACTCTGTGGCGGGAGTTACGGAGCAGTACTTC. Translation gives CSARENSVAGVTEQYF.

This clonotype was seen a handful of times. This chain uses TRBV11-2 with TRBJ2-1, with D possibly TRBD2 on 6 matching bases. V lost 4 bases and J lost 9, with 10 bases in between. This CDR3 has 12 residues. The germline V gene has CDR1 SGHAT and CDR2 FQNNGV. Here the CDR3 DNA reads TGTGCCAGCAGCTCCTCCGGGGGTGAGCAGTTCTTC. Translation gives CASSSSGGEQFF.

The gene calls are TRBV5-1 and TRBJ2-1; the match to TRBD2 covers 7 bases. From germline, CDR1 is SGHRS and CDR2 YFSETQ. The CDR3 loop spans 15 amino acids. V lost 0 bases to trimming and J lost 7 bases; unmatched junction nucleotides: 7. This chain's CDR3 is CASSLALAAGNEQFF. The DNA for the CDR3 is TGCGCCAGCAGCTTGGCACTAGCAGCGGGGAATGAGCAGTTCTTC.

By share, this clonotype counts as medium-sized. This chain connects TRBV7-8 to TRBJ1-4, with 8 nucleotides matching TRBD1. This CDR3 is built from 14 residues. The V and J ends lost 10 bases and 7 bases, in that order; junction bases with no gene match: 11. The germline V gene has CDR1 SGHVS and CDR2 FQNEAQ. CDR3 in amino acids: CATRARGRSEKLFF. The CDR3 nucleotides are TGTGCCACCCGGGCCAGGGGGCGAAGTGAAAAACTGTTTTTT.

The table lists this clonotype with a few counts. The rearrangement links TRBV21-1 to TRBJ2-1. TRBV21-1 is noted as a pseudogene. The CDR3 length is 14 residues. In nucleotides, the CDR3 is TGTGCCAGCAGCGACGGGAGCTCCTACAATGAGCAGTTCTTC. Amino acid sequence: CASSDGSSYNEQFF.

The V call is TRBV28, the J call TRBJ2-1; D unclear. The V gene lost 6 bases and the J gene lost 0 bases, with 12 bases spanning the gap. CDR1 and CDR2 (germline): MDHEN, SYDVKM. This CDR3 is built from 15 residues. The chain's CDR3 is CASRPIIFSYNEQFF. CDR3 nucleotide sequence: TGTGCCAGCAGACCAATTATTTTCTCCTACAATGAGCAGTTCTTC.